This T cell receptor beta chain derives from a study of blood T cell repertoires in COVID-19. Overall study: Samples representing acute and convalescent COVID-19 were sourced from the United States, Italy and Spain. In each case, the material was cDNA or gDNA derived from T cells, B-cell-depleted T cells, or PBMCs.

CDR1 SGHDT and CDR2 YYEEEE come from the germline V gene. The V gene end was trimmed by 0 bases and the J gene end by 6 bases; junction bases not matched to a gene: 3. The CDR3 length is 13 residues. Under the authors' procedure: Amplification with reference gene primers provided the estimates of nucleated cell counts. Using immunoSEQ multiplex PCR, the repertoire was profiled, and TCRdb retains in-frame clones only, with some absent. The DNA gave D and trimming, while V, J and clone size come from that table. The sample lists under 300,000 clones, roughly 80% occurring once. The chain is built from TRBV5-6 and TRBJ2-7, with 7 bases fitting TRBD2. Material for sequencing was peripheral blood. This sequence originates from a woman aged 18-35 years with acute or convalescent COVID-19. The DNA for the CDR3 is TGTGCCAGCAGCTTGGAGTCTAGCGGCGAGCAGTACTTC. Protein: CASSLESSGEQYF.